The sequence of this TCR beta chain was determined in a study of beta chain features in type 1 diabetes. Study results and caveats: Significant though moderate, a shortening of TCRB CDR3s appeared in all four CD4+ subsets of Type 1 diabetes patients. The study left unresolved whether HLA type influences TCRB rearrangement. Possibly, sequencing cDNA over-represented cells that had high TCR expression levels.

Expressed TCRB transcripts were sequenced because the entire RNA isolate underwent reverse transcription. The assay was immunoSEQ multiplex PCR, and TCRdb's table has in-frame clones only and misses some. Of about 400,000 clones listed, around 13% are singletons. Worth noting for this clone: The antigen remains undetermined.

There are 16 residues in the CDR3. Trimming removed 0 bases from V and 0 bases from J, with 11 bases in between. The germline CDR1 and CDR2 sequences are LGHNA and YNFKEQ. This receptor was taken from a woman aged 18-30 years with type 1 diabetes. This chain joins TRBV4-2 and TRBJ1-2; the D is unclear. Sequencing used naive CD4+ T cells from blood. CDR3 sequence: CASSQDGSRANYGYTF. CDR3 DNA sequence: TGTGCCAGCAGCCAAGACGGTTCCCGAGCTAACTATGGCTACACCTTC.